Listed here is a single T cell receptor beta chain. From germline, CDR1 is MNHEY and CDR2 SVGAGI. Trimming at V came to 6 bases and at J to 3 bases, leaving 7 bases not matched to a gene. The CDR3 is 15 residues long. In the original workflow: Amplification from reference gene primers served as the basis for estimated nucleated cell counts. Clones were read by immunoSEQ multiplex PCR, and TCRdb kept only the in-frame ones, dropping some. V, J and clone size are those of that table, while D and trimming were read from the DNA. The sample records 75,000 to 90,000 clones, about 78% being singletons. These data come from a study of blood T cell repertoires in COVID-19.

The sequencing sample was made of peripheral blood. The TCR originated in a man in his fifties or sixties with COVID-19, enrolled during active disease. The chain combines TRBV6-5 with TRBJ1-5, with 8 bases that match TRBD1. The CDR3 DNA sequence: TGTGCCAGCAGCTCTGGGCAGGGGGCCAATCAGCCCCAGCATTTT. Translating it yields CASSSGQGANQPQHF.